Listed here are 11 T cell receptor beta chains from one sample, sequenced in a study of blood T cell repertoires in COVID-19. Sequencing was performed with immunoSEQ multiplex PCR; in TCRdb, only in-frame clones are kept and a portion is missing. The sample holds approximately 57,000 clones, about 87% seen once. The sample consisted of peripheral blood. Receptor source: a man aged 50 or older with acute or convalescent COVID-19.

V gene TRBV4-2 combines with J gene TRBJ2-1; 8 bases match TRBD2. The trim removed 0 bases at V and 6 bases at J, leaving 4 bases unmatched. Germline CDR1 LGHNA, CDR2 YNFKEQ. The CDR3 is 15 amino acids. The CDR3 bases are TGTGCCAGCAGCCAAGATCCGGGGGGGCCCAATGAGCAGTTCTTC. It is translated as CASSQDPGGPNEQFF.

The chain couples TRBV6-5 to TRBJ1-2; D is perhaps TRBD1 (5 bases). The germline CDR1 and CDR2 sequences are MNHEY and SVGAGI. The V and J ends lost 6 bases and 4 bases respectively, with 15 bases between them. The CDR3 has 14 amino acids. The CDR3 DNA reads TGTGCCAGCAGCCTCCTGGACACCACCTATGGCTACACCTTC. It is translated as CASSLLDTTYGYTF.

The CDR3 here is CASSPVNSPLHF. The DNA for the CDR3 is TGTGCCAGCAGCCCGGTTAATTCACCCCTCCACTTT. V gene TRBV5-6 combines with J gene TRBJ1-6; D is ambiguous. Trimming shortened V by 4 bases and J by 6 bases, and 5 bases separated the two germline ends. From germline, CDR1 is SGHDT and CDR2 YYEEEE. CDR3 length: 12 amino acids.

The chain links TRBV6-6 to TRBJ2-3, with D unresolved. V was clipped by 5 bases and J by 1 base, with 7 bases between them. CDR1 MNHNY and CDR2 SVGAGI come from the germline V gene (reference sequence). The CDR3 contains 13 residues. The CDR3 reads CASSPPGTDTQYF. In nucleotides, the CDR3 is TGTGCCAGCAGTCCCCCGGGCACAGATACGCAGTATTTT.

The rearrangement uses TRBV30 and TRBJ2-3; 12 nucleotides line up with TRBD2. Germline assignment: CDR1 GTSNPN and CDR2 SVGIG (reference sequence). The CDR3 length is 17 residues. After removal of 4 bases from V and 2 bases from J, the junction contained 10 bases not matched to a gene. CDR3 sequence: CAWMLAGGLRPTDTQYF. CDR3 bases: TGTGCCTGGATGCTAGCGGGGGGGCTCAGACCCACAGATACGCAGTATTTT.

The chain links TRBV29-1 to TRBJ1-1; a possible D gene is TRBD1 (6 bases). In germline, CDR1 is SQVTM, CDR2 ANQGSEA. The V and J ends lost 7 bases and 1 base respectively, with 10 bases between them. The length of the CDR3 is 12 residues. For the CDR3, the DNA is TGCAGCGCCGGGACACAGAACACTGAAGCTTTCTTT. Its protein product is CSAGTQNTEAFF.

As to this clone: Different DNA sequences within this sample yield the same CDR3. The chain combines TRBV7-9 with TRBJ2-5; the match to TRBD2 covers 8 bases. The V gene end was trimmed by 8 bases and the J gene end by 5 bases; junction bases not matched to a gene: 19. The CDR3 is 17 residues long. The germline gives CDR1 SEHNR, CDR2 FQNEAQ (reference sequence). Here the CDR3 DNA reads TGTGCCAGCGAAGAGGGTGGCGGGAGGCGCTCGGCGGAGACCCAGTACTTC. Its protein product is CASEEGGGRRSAETQYF.

The chain joins TRBV15 to TRBJ2-5, with 9 positions matching TRBD2. This CDR3 region has 16 residues. J gave up 1 base and V 1 base, and 4 bases lay outside the gene matches. Germline CDR1 reads LNHNV; CDR2 reads YYDKDF (reference sequence). CDR3 sequence (DNA): TGTGCCACCAGCAGAGCACTAGCGGGCCCCCAAGAGACCCAGTACTTC. It specifies CATSRALAGPQETQYF.

This chain uses TRBV21-1 with TRBJ2-1; the D segment call TRBD2 is taken from the table without a DNA check. TRBV21-1 represents a pseudogene. This CDR3 spans 16 amino acids. CDR3 coding DNA: TGTGCCAGCGTGCAATGCGGGCCAGACTCCTACAATGAGCAGTTCTTC. Residues: CASVQCGPDSYNEQFF.

This sequence joins TRBV13 and TRBJ2-2; D is unresolved. Trimming stripped 2 bases from V and 0 bases from J, with 4 bases between. Germline CDR1 reads PRHDT; CDR2 reads FYEKMQ (reference sequence). This CDR3 is 14 amino acids long. The CDR3 loop reads CASSLSANTGELFF. The CDR3 DNA follows: TGTGCCAGCAGCTTATCGGCGAACACCGGGGAGCTGTTTTTT.

This chain joins TRBV10-3 and TRBJ1-3; D remains unclear. V lost 11 bases and J 0 bases, leaving 11 bases between the germline ends. Germline values: CDR1 ENHRY, CDR2 SYGVKD. CDR3 length: 13 amino acids. CDR3 nucleotide sequence: TGTGCCGCCTTAGTTAACTCTGGAAACACCATATATTTT. Translation: CAALVNSGNTIYF.